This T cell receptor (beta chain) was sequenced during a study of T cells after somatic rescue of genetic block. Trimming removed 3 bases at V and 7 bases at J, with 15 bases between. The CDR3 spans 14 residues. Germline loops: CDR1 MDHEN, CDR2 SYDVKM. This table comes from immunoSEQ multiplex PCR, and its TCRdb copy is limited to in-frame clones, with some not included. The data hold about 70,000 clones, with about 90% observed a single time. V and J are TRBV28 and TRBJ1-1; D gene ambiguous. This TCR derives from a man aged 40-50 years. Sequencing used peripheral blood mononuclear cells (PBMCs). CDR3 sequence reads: CASSFRPRRDEAFF. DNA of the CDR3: TGTGCCAGCAGTTTTCGCCCAAGGCGAGATGAAGCTTTCTTT.